This is a list of T cell receptor beta chains from one sample in a study of PD-L1 blockade in urothelial cancer. Only in-frame clones appear in the TCRdb table, and some are missing; sequencing was by immunoSEQ multiplex PCR. The sample has about 35,000 clones; around four fifths are singletons. Source: PBMCs, taken around atezolizumab (anti-PD-L1) treatment. The receptors were sampled from a man in his sixties with urothelial cancer. Both conserved end residues are part of each CDR3. Each record gives: J gene, D gene, clone size, V gene, CDR3 protein. The D gene is left open where the match is weak. Not every row has a clone size; where given, it reads once, few, many or a size class.

J gene: TRBJ2-7; D gene: -; clone size: -; V gene: TRBV6-8; CDR3 protein: CASRYGEAYEQYF
J gene: TRBJ1-1; D gene: -; clone size: -; V gene: TRBV11-2; CDR3 protein: CASSPGQTRDTEAFF
J gene: TRBJ1-6; D gene: -; clone size: -; V gene: TRBV6-5; CDR3 protein: CASSYLYNSPLHF
J gene: TRBJ1-1; D gene: TRBD1; clone size: few; V gene: TRBV10-3; CDR3 protein: CAIRGTGWGTEAFF
J gene: TRBJ2-5; D gene: TRBD2; clone size: -; V gene: TRBV2; CDR3 protein: CASRAGTSGGGGNF
J gene: TRBJ2-7; D gene: TRBD1; clone size: -; V gene: TRBV5-6; CDR3 protein: CATGTGGKDEQYF
J gene: TRBJ2-1; D gene: TRBD2; clone size: once; V gene: TRBV5-4; CDR3 protein: CASSLGYAGGRDEQFF
J gene: TRBJ2-5; D gene: -; clone size: -; V gene: TRBV28; CDR3 protein: CASSAGQTQETQYF
J gene: TRBJ2-5; D gene: TRBD2; clone size: -; V gene: TRBV9; CDR3 protein: CASSVSQRGGQETQYF
J gene: TRBJ2-5; D gene: TRBD2; clone size: -; V gene: TRBV30; CDR3 protein: CAWSVPGLAGGGETQYF
J gene: TRBJ1-1; D gene: -; clone size: -; V gene: TRBV6-1; CDR3 protein: CASRRYRELDTEAFF
J gene: TRBJ1-1; D gene: TRBD1; clone size: -; V gene: TRBV5-1; CDR3 protein: CASRTGGNENTEAFF
J gene: TRBJ1-5; D gene: -; clone size: -; V gene: TRBV19; CDR3 protein: CASRGGGSNQPQHF
J gene: TRBJ1-2; D gene: TRBD1; clone size: -; V gene: TRBV28; CDR3 protein: CASSLWHRGGYGYTF
J gene: TRBJ2-7; D gene: -; clone size: -; V gene: TRBV6-6; CDR3 protein: CASRTLDHRYEQYF
J gene: TRBJ2-2; D gene: -; clone size: -; V gene: TRBV5-8; CDR3 protein: CASSLLNTGELFF
J gene: TRBJ2-2; D gene: -; clone size: once; V gene: TRBV7-2; CDR3 protein: CASSFRRGDIGELFF
J gene: TRBJ2-3; D gene: TRBD2; clone size: -; V gene: TRBV7-2; CDR3 protein: CASSLDGGLVADTQYF
J gene: TRBJ1-4; D gene: TRBD1; clone size: -; V gene: TRBV2; CDR3 protein: CASRNRGLATNEKLFF
J gene: TRBJ1-2; D gene: TRBD1; clone size: -; V gene: TRBV30; CDR3 protein: CAWRSGQGNYGYTF
J gene: TRBJ2-1; D gene: TRBD2; clone size: few; V gene: TRBV4-2; CDR3 protein: CASSQGPAGGDEQFF
J gene: TRBJ1-6; D gene: -; clone size: -; V gene: TRBV27; CDR3 protein: CASRARGDSPLHF
J gene: TRBJ2-1; D gene: -; clone size: -; V gene: TRBV14; CDR3 protein: CASSQYMVDEQFF
J gene: TRBJ2-3; D gene: TRBD1; clone size: -; V gene: TRBV2; CDR3 protein: CASSVGQGSVTDTQYF
J gene: TRBJ1-1; D gene: -; clone size: -; V gene: TRBV28; CDR3 protein: CASSEGGGTPEAFF
J gene: TRBJ2-7; D gene: -; clone size: -; V gene: TRBV6-1; CDR3 protein: CASSKTEAETYEQYF
J gene: TRBJ1-1; D gene: -; clone size: -; V gene: TRBV6-1; CDR3 protein: CASNLQGSNTEAFF
J gene: TRBJ1-2; D gene: -; clone size: -; V gene: TRBV6-5; CDR3 protein: CASSNGDNGYTF
J gene: TRBJ1-1; D gene: -; clone size: few; V gene: TRBV6-5; CDR3 protein: CASSYSNREEAFF
J gene: TRBJ2-1; D gene: -; clone size: -; V gene: TRBV2; CDR3 protein: CASSEARVTGNNEQFF
J gene: TRBJ2-7; D gene: -; clone size: -; V gene: TRBV11-2; CDR3 protein: CASSRPGQGKRHEQYF
J gene: TRBJ2-5; D gene: -; clone size: -; V gene: TRBV5-6; CDR3 protein: CASSPDSQETQYF
J gene: TRBJ2-7; D gene: TRBD1; clone size: -; V gene: TRBV19; CDR3 protein: CASSTRPRDSDEQYF
J gene: TRBJ2-7; D gene: TRBD2; clone size: -; V gene: TRBV6-1; CDR3 protein: CASRRFLAGGDEQYF
J gene: TRBJ1-5; D gene: -; clone size: -; V gene: TRBV7-6; CDR3 protein: CASSLAGKQPQHF
J gene: TRBJ1-2; D gene: TRBD1; clone size: -; V gene: TRBV7-6; CDR3 protein: CASSSGAGGFGGYTF
J gene: TRBJ1-1; D gene: TRBD1; clone size: medium-sized; V gene: TRBV5-1; CDR3 protein: CASSFGVAGGGRTEAFF
J gene: TRBJ2-7; D gene: -; clone size: -; V gene: TRBV18; CDR3 protein: CASSPLRTADFYEQYF
J gene: TRBJ1-2; D gene: TRBD1; clone size: -; V gene: TRBV4-1; CDR3 protein: CASSSRLGQGNYGYTF
J gene: TRBJ1-4; D gene: -; clone size: -; V gene: TRBV28; CDR3 protein: CASSSILSSAGRADINEKLFF
J gene: TRBJ2-5; D gene: -; clone size: -; V gene: TRBV2; CDR3 protein: CASSEVGRETQYF
J gene: TRBJ2-2; D gene: -; clone size: -; V gene: TRBV19; CDR3 protein: CASSRGDTGELFF
J gene: TRBJ1-1; D gene: TRBD1; clone size: few; V gene: TRBV7-3; CDR3 protein: CASSPSGQAEAFF
J gene: TRBJ2-2; D gene: TRBD2; clone size: once; V gene: TRBV29-1; CDR3 protein: CSVEQRGANTGELFF
J gene: TRBJ2-5; D gene: TRBD1; clone size: -; V gene: TRBV5-4; CDR3 protein: CASSFGQEVETQYF